These T cell receptor beta chains were read from a single sample in a study of Graves' ophthalmopathy and Graves' hyperthyroidism. TCRdb reanalysed the multiplex PCR reads using MiXCR and keeps one entry per CDR3 protein. The sample yields around 600,000 distinct CDR3 sequences, about 40% seen once. Sequenced: peripheral blood. These receptors originate from an adult man with Graves' ophthalmopathy. Both conserved end residues are part of each CDR3. Fields, in order: J gene, V gene, clone size, D gene, CDR3 DNA, CDR3 protein. A D gene is named only where the DNA matches it firmly. Some rows mark clone size as missing; the rest say once, few, many or name a class of expanded clone.

J: TRBJ1-5; V: TRBV7-9; size: NA; D: NA; DNA: TGTGCCAGCAGCTTAGGGCTTGCCGGGGAGCCCCAGCATTTT; CDR3: CASSLGLAGEPQHF
J: TRBJ2-2; V: TRBV19; size: NA; D: NA; DNA: TGTGCCAGTAGTATAGCTAGACGGGAGCTGTTTTTT; CDR3: CASSIARRELFF
J: TRBJ2-5; V: TRBV29-1; size: NA; D: NA; DNA: TGCAGCTCGACAGGAGGAGAGACCCAGTACTTC; CDR3: CSSTGGETQYF
J: TRBJ2-7; V: TRBV19; size: NA; D: NA; DNA: TGTGCCAGTAGTGGAAACAGGGCGTTGGGCGAGCAGTACTTC; CDR3: CASSGNRALGEQYF
J: TRBJ2-3; V: TRBV25-1; size: many; D: NA; DNA: TGTGCCAGCAGTGCCTCTAGGAGTAGCACAGATACGCAGTATTTT; CDR3: CASSASRSSTDTQYF
J: TRBJ1-5; V: TRBV19; size: many; D: NA; DNA: TGTGCCAGTAGCCATGTCCGGGCTCGCAATCAGCCCCAGCATTTT; CDR3: CASSHVRARNQPQHF
J: TRBJ2-2; V: TRBV10-3; size: NA; D: TRBD2; DNA: TGTGCCATCAGAAAGAGCGGGAGGATCGGCGGGGAGCTGTTTTTT; CDR3: CAIRKSGRIGGELFF
J: TRBJ2-5; V: TRBV15; size: many; D: NA; DNA: TGTGCCACCCCCAAAAGGAGTCTCAAAGAGACCCAGTACTTC; CDR3: CATPKRSLKETQYF
J: TRBJ2-5; V: TRBV7-3; size: many; D: TRBD2; DNA: TGTGCCAGCAGCTTAGCGGGAGGGCCTTACGAGACCCAGTACTTC; CDR3: CASSLAGGPYETQYF
J: TRBJ1-6; V: TRBV10-3; size: NA; D: TRBD1; DNA: TGTGCCATCAGTGGGGACCGGGACAGTAATTCACCCCTCCACTTT; CDR3: CAISGDRDSNSPLHF
J: TRBJ1-3; V: TRBV10-3; size: many; D: NA; DNA: TGTGCCATCAGTGAGGCCTCTGGAAACACCATATATTTT; CDR3: CAISEASGNTIYF
J: TRBJ1-4; V: TRBV7-6; size: many; D: TRBD1; DNA: TGTGCCAGCAGCGTCTCCGGGACAGATCTTGAAAAACTGTTTTTT; CDR3: CASSVSGTDLEKLFF
J: TRBJ2-5; V: TRBV9; size: NA; D: TRBD2; DNA: TGTGCCAGCAGCGTAGGTAGCGGGAATCGGTGGGAGACCCAGTACTTC; CDR3: CASSVGSGNRWETQYF
J: TRBJ2-5; V: TRBV9; size: many; D: TRBD1; DNA: TGTGCCAGCAGCGTAGTACCCGACAGGGGAGAGACCCAGTACTTC; CDR3: CASSVVPDRGETQYF
J: TRBJ2-2; V: TRBV5-5; size: few; D: NA; DNA: TGTGCCAGCAGCCTGAGGGGACCAGGTACCGGGGAGCTGTTTTTT; CDR3: CASSLRGPGTGELFF
J: TRBJ1-5; V: TRBV7-9; size: NA; D: NA; DNA: TGTGCCAGCAGCTTAATTTGGGGCAATCAGCCCCAGCATTTT; CDR3: CASSLIWGNQPQHF
J: TRBJ2-6; V: TRBV29-1; size: NA; D: NA; DNA: TGCAGCGCCCAGTATCACACCGGGGCCAACGTCCTGACTTTC; CDR3: CSAQYHTGANVLTF
J: TRBJ2-7; V: TRBV10-3; size: NA; D: NA; DNA: TGTGCCAGCTCACCGGAGACAGAGTACGAGCAGTACTTC; CDR3: CASSPETEYEQYF
J: TRBJ1-2; V: TRBV19; size: many; D: NA; DNA: TGTGCCAGTAGTACCGGGACCTTCTATGGCTACACCTTC; CDR3: CASSTGTFYGYTF
J: TRBJ2-7; V: TRBV6-1; size: many; D: NA; DNA: TGTGCCAGCAGTTTCGGGGAATCCTACGAGCAGTACTTC; CDR3: CASSFGESYEQYF
J: TRBJ1-3; V: TRBV20-1; size: few; D: NA; DNA: TGCAGTGCTAGAGATTGGCCGGACCTCCTCTCTGGAAACACCATATATTTT; CDR3: CSARDWPDLLSGNTIYF
J: TRBJ2-7; V: TRBV7-9; size: many; D: NA; DNA: TGTGCCAGCAGCCTAGCTTTACAGATAAACTACGAGCAGTACTTC; CDR3: CASSLALQINYEQYF
J: TRBJ1-1; V: TRBV20-1; size: few; D: NA; DNA: TGCAGTGCTAGGGATGGACCGGGCACTGAAGCTTTCTTT; CDR3: CSARDGPGTEAFF
J: TRBJ1-1; V: TRBV6-6; size: many; D: NA; DNA: TGTGCCAGCAGTCCCCGACAGGTCTCTGGGGCTGAAGCTTTCTTT; CDR3: CASSPRQVSGAEAFF
J: TRBJ1-3; V: TRBV12-3/TRBV12-4; size: NA; D: NA; DNA: TGTGCCAGCAGTTTAGGACCAGGGTACGGAAACACCATATATTTT; CDR3: CASSLGPGYGNTIYF
J: TRBJ2-5; V: TRBV7-2; size: many; D: NA; DNA: TGTGCCAGCAGCTTCCAGGGTGATCGGGAGACCCAGTACTTC; CDR3: CASSFQGDRETQYF
J: TRBJ2-5; V: TRBV29-1; size: many; D: NA; DNA: TGCAGCGTTGAGGCAGGAGAAGAGACCCAGTACTTC; CDR3: CSVEAGEETQYF
J: TRBJ1-6; V: TRBV10-2; size: many; D: NA; DNA: TGCGCCAGCAGTGAAGAGGGGGGCTCCTATAATTCACCCCTCCACTTT; CDR3: CASSEEGGSYNSPLHF
J: TRBJ2-5; V: TRBV25-1; size: NA; D: NA; DNA: TGTGCCAGCAGCTTCCACGACAGATTCTATCAGCCCCAGTACTTC; CDR3: CASSFHDRFYQPQYF
J: TRBJ2-7; V: TRBV29-1; size: NA; D: TRBD1; DNA: TGCAGCTCGGGACAGGGTTTTTACGAGCAGTACTTC; CDR3: CSSGQGFYEQYF
J: TRBJ2-1; V: TRBV7-8; size: NA; D: NA; DNA: TGTGCCAGCAGCTTAGGTCTTAACAATGAGCAGTTCTTC; CDR3: CASSLGLNNEQFF
J: TRBJ1-1; V: TRBV20-1; size: many; D: NA; DNA: TGCAGTGCTACCCCGACGAACACTGAAGCTTTCTTT; CDR3: CSATPTNTEAFF
J: TRBJ2-1; V: TRBV29-1; size: NA; D: TRBD2; DNA: TGCAGCGGTCTAGCGGGAGGGCCTGTCAATGAGCAGTTCTTC; CDR3: CSGLAGGPVNEQFF
J: TRBJ1-2; V: TRBV7-8; size: NA; D: TRBD1; DNA: TGTGCCAGCAGCTTTCGGACAGGGGGCAGTGGCTACACCTTC; CDR3: CASSFRTGGSGYTF
J: TRBJ2-7; V: TRBV12-3/TRBV12-4; size: NA; D: TRBD2; DNA: TGTGCCAGCAGTTTAGCGTTGGGACTAGCGGGAGATGGCGAGCAGTACTTC; CDR3: CASSLALGLAGDGEQYF
J: TRBJ2-5; V: TRBV7-2; size: few; D: TRBD2; DNA: TGTGCCAGCAGCTTAGTTATCTTCCGCGGGGCGGGGGGACAAGAGACCCAGTACTTC; CDR3: CASSLVIFRGAGGQETQYF
J: TRBJ2-2; V: TRBV10-3; size: NA; D: NA; DNA: TGTGCCAGCGGACCTTGGGGGAACACCGGGGAGCTGTTTTTT; CDR3: CASGPWGNTGELFF
J: TRBJ1-4; V: TRBV6-5; size: many; D: NA; DNA: TGTGCCAGCAGTTTTCAGGAGAATGAAAAACTGTTTTTT; CDR3: CASSFQENEKLFF
J: TRBJ2-5; V: TRBV5-1; size: NA; D: NA; DNA: TGCGCCAGCAGCCACGACAGCTCCTACGAGACCCAGTACTTC; CDR3: CASSHDSSYETQYF
J: TRBJ1-3; V: TRBV15; size: NA; D: NA; DNA: TGTGCCACCAACCAGGGCCTCTCTGGAAACACCATATATTTT; CDR3: CATNQGLSGNTIYF
J: TRBJ2-5; V: TRBV19; size: NA; D: NA; DNA: TGTGCCACCATCGGGGGCGCCGGGGAGACCCAGTACTTC; CDR3: CATIGGAGETQYF
J: TRBJ2-5; V: TRBV5-1; size: few; D: NA; DNA: TGCGCCAGCAGACTACACGGGGTGGTAGAAGAGACCCAGTACTTC; CDR3: CASRLHGVVEETQYF
J: TRBJ1-2; V: TRBV7-9; size: NA; D: NA; DNA: TGTGCCAGCAGCTTATTGGGAACTGGAAACACCTTC; CDR3: CASSLLGTGNTF
J: TRBJ2-5; V: TRBV25-1; size: many; D: NA; DNA: TGTGCCAGCCAGCCTGGTTCGAAAGAGACCCAGTACTTC; CDR3: CASQPGSKETQYF
J: TRBJ1-6; V: TRBV9; size: NA; D: NA; DNA: TGTGCCAGCATTCCCTTTCCCACGGGGACCAATTCACCCCTCCACTTT; CDR3: CASIPFPTGTNSPLHF
J: TRBJ1-2; V: TRBV19; size: NA; D: NA; DNA: TGTGCCAGTAGTATAGGACCCTCGGGACCCCTCTATGGCTACACCTTC; CDR3: CASSIGPSGPLYGYTF
J: TRBJ2-7; V: TRBV2; size: many; D: TRBD2; DNA: TGTGCCAGCAGTGATCGCGGGAGTGGGTACGAGCAGTACTTC; CDR3: CASSDRGSGYEQYF
J: TRBJ1-2; V: TRBV14; size: NA; D: NA; DNA: TGTGCCAGCAGCCCACTTTCCGGACAGAACTATGGCTACACCTTC; CDR3: CASSPLSGQNYGYTF
J: TRBJ1-3; V: TRBV20-1; size: NA; D: TRBD1; DNA: TGCAGTGCTACAGGGACAGGGGGCCCAAACACCATATATTTT; CDR3: CSATGTGGPNTIYF
J: TRBJ1-3; V: TRBV29-1; size: NA; D: NA; DNA: TGCAGCGTTGAGGCAGGGCCCTATGGCTACACCATATATTTT; CDR3: CSVEAGPYGYTIYF
J: TRBJ2-7; V: TRBV20-1; size: few; D: TRBD2; DNA: TGCAGTGCTAGGGGGACTAGCGGGGACTACGAGCAGTACTTC; CDR3: CSARGTSGDYEQYF
J: TRBJ1-5; V: TRBV29-1; size: many; D: TRBD1; DNA: TGCAGCGTCTCCGTGGCCGGGACAGGGCCCAATCAGCCCCAGCATTTT; CDR3: CSVSVAGTGPNQPQHF
J: TRBJ1-2; V: TRBV10-3; size: once; D: TRBD1; DNA: TGTGCCATCAGTGGGACTACAGGGGGCCGTGGCTACACCTTC; CDR3: CAISGTTGGRGYTF